The rows below give T cell receptor beta chains drawn from one sample of a study of control samples from healthy donors and cancer patients. Produced via immunoSEQ multiplex PCR; TCRdb's table is partial and in-frame only. This table holds 85,000 to 110,000 clones, roughly 90% found once. The material sequenced was PBMCs. The source of these receptors is a man aged 55-75 years with lung cancer. The CDR3 runs from the conserved cysteine through the conserved F or W. Each record gives: CDR3 protein, CDR3 DNA, D gene, CDR3 length, V gene, J gene. D genes are given only for firm matches.

CDR3: CARTLEPGRASNSNQPQHF; DNA: TGTGCCAGAACCCTGGAACCGGGACGGGCATCGAATAGCAATCAGCCCCAGCATTTT; D: -; length: 19; V: TRBV7-4; J: TRBJ1-5
CDR3: CASSLLTGRGAFF; DNA: TGCGCCAGCAGCTTGCTGACAGGGAGGGGAGCTTTCTTT; D: TRBD1; length: 13; V: TRBV5-1; J: TRBJ1-1
CDR3: CASRGDLAKNIQYF; DNA: TGCGCCAGCAGAGGAGATCTAGCTAAAAACATTCAGTACTTC; D: -; length: 14; V: TRBV4-1; J: TRBJ2-4
CDR3: CASGSNRGGNQETQYF; DNA: TGTGCTAGTGGCTCCAACAGGGGGGGAAACCAAGAGACCCAGTACTTC; D: -; length: 16; V: TRBV12-5; J: TRBJ2-5
CDR3: CASSERSLAGTYNEQFF; DNA: TGTGCCAGCAGTGAGAGGAGTCTAGCGGGGACCTACAATGAGCAGTTCTTC; D: TRBD2; length: 17; V: TRBV2; J: TRBJ2-1
CDR3: CASSLGNVRASGANVLTF; DNA: TGTGCCAGCAGCTTAGGGAACGTTAGGGCCTCTGGGGCCAACGTCCTGACTTTC; D: -; length: 18; V: TRBV7-9; J: TRBJ2-6
CDR3: CSAPAEYTIYF; DNA: TGCAGTGCTCCTGCCGAATACACCATATATTTT; D: -; length: 11; V: TRBV20-1; J: TRBJ1-3
CDR3: CASSPNSRGKTETQYF; DNA: TGTGCCAGCAGCCCAAACAGCAGGGGTAAGACGGAGACCCAGTACTTC; D: -; length: 16; V: TRBV9; J: TRBJ2-5
CDR3: CATRGSINTEAFF; DNA: TGTGCCACCAGGGGTAGTATTAACACTGAAGCTTTCTTT; D: -; length: 13; V: TRBV19; J: TRBJ1-1
CDR3: CASSLILAGNTIYF; DNA: TGTGCCAGCAGCTTAATTCTAGCGGGAAACACCATATATTTT; D: -; length: 14; V: TRBV7-8; J: TRBJ1-3
CDR3: CASSPGRNLLDSYEQYF; DNA: TGTGCCAGCTCCCCAGGGAGGAACCTACTCGACTCCTACGAGCAGTACTTC; D: -; length: 17; V: TRBV27; J: TRBJ2-7
CDR3: CASSRDTGELFF; DNA: TGTGCCAGCAGCCGGGACACCGGGGAGCTGTTTTTT; D: -; length: 12; V: TRBV7-9; J: TRBJ2-2
CDR3: CASSLDRGRYSPLHF; DNA: TGTGCCAGCAGCCTTGACAGGGGGCGATATTCACCCCTCCACTTT; D: TRBD1; length: 15; V: TRBV3-1/TRBV3-2; J: TRBJ1-6
CDR3: CASSLGGAPTQPQHF; DNA: TGTGCCAGCAGCTTAGGGGGGGCCCCCACGCAGCCCCAGCATTTT; D: -; length: 15; V: TRBV7-9; J: TRBJ1-5
CDR3: CASSITGGGTQYF; DNA: TGTGCCAGCAGCATTACAGGTGGGGGGACCCAGTACTTC; D: -; length: 13; V: TRBV2; J: TRBJ2-5
CDR3: CASSPQNSGNTIYF; DNA: TGTGCCAGCAGCCCACAGAACTCTGGAAACACCATATATTTT; D: -; length: 14; V: TRBV7-3; J: TRBJ1-3
CDR3: CASSQVGVKQFF; DNA: TGTGCCAGCAGCCAAGTGGGCGTTAAGCAGTTCTTC; D: -; length: 12; V: TRBV3-1/TRBV3-2; J: TRBJ2-1